One sample yielded the 5 T cell receptor beta chains listed below, sequenced in a study of CD8 T cells in ankylosing spondylitis. TCRdb used MiXCR to reprocess the 5' RACE reads, holding one entry per CDR3 protein. This table has approximately 300,000 distinct CDR3 sequences, 20% to 25% appearing once. Sequencing used blood, either unsorted or a sorted T cell fraction (not recorded which). These TCRs come from a female donor with ankylosing spondylitis or in good health (not recorded which).

This clonotype was observed at least ten times. The V call is TRBV7-6, the J call TRBJ2-7, with 7 bases matching TRBD2. With 5 bases clipped from V and 6 bases from J, the junction kept 22 bases outside the gene matches. The CDR3 is made up of 18 amino acids. The germline V gene has CDR1 SGHVS and CDR2 FNYEAQ. For the CDR3, the DNA is TGTGCCAGCAGCCCAGGTTTCCTAGCGGAAAGTGCGGGATCCGAGCAGTACTTC. Protein product: CASSPGFLAESAGSEQYF.

The chain joins TRBV7-9 to TRBJ2-1; D could derive from TRBD1 or TRBD2 (6 bases each). The CDR3 loop spans 17 amino acids. Germline lookup yields CDR1 SEHNR and CDR2 FQNEAQ (reference sequence). V was trimmed by 5 bases and J by 4 bases, leaving 21 bases between them. The CDR3 region is CASSTSSRGLTYNEQFF. Here the CDR3 DNA reads TGTGCCAGCAGCACCTCTTCTCGGGGGCTAACATACAATGAGCAGTTCTTC.

Comments on this clonotype: The junction differs from germline at one of its ends, possibly a read error. The genes are TRBV6-1 and TRBJ2-1; TRBD2 matches at 9 bases. Germline CDR1 is MNHNS and CDR2 is SASEGT. The CDR3 is 16 residues long. For the CDR3, the DNA is TGTACCAGCAGTGAAGTGCCTAGCGGGGTTTACAATGAGCAGTTCTTC. Amino acid sequence: CTSSEVPSGVYNEQFF.

This clonotype was seen a handful of times. V gene TRBV12-3 or TRBV12-4 combines with J gene TRBJ1-1; D gene uncertain. This CDR3 spans 13 amino acids. The V end lost 3 bases, the J end lost 5 bases, and 10 bases lay between the germline ends. CDR3 sequence: CASSLRAGTEAFF. The CDR3 DNA is TGTGCCAGCAGTTTGCGTGCTGGGACTGAAGCTTTCTTT.

This clonotype was detected only a few times. This chain links TRBV20-1 with TRBJ2-5; 10 nucleotides agree with TRBD2. The V gene's germline CDR1 is DFQATT and CDR2 SNEGSKA (reference sequence). J lost 5 bases, V lost 5 bases, and 8 bases had no gene match. The CDR3 spans 14 residues. CDR3: CSAGGLAVSETQYF. The CDR3 bases are TGCAGTGCTGGCGGACTAGCGGTTTCTGAGACCCAGTACTTC.